This T cell receptor beta chain comes out of a study of somatic mutations in cytotoxic T cells in rheumatoid arthritis. Study results and caveats: Only rheumatoid arthritis patients, not healthy controls, showed CD8+ clonality increasing with age. Antigens targeted by the expanded CD8+ clones were unknown. With 65 patients examined, 8 had a largest CD8+ clone exceeding 20% of CD8+ cells.

The V and J ends lost 5 bases and 6 bases respectively, with 10 bases between them. This CDR3 comprises 12 residues. Germline values: CDR1 SEHNR, CDR2 FQNEAQ (reference sequence). The sample holds a few counts of this clone. What it recognizes is unknown. Data came from immunoSEQ multiplex PCR; TCRdb stores just in-frame clones and leaves some out. Here the sample spans around 12,000 clones, about 80% being singletons. After CD4+ and CD8+ cells were isolated by positive magnetic bead selection, their purity was checked by flow cytometry. This chain links TRBV7-9 with TRBJ1-2; maybe TRBD1 (6 bases). The material sequenced was CD8+ T cells sorted from blood. The receptor was derived from a man in his forties or fifties in good health. CDR3 loop: CASSLRGHGYTF. The CDR3 nucleotides read TGTGCCAGCAGCCTCCGGGGGCATGGCTACACCTTC.